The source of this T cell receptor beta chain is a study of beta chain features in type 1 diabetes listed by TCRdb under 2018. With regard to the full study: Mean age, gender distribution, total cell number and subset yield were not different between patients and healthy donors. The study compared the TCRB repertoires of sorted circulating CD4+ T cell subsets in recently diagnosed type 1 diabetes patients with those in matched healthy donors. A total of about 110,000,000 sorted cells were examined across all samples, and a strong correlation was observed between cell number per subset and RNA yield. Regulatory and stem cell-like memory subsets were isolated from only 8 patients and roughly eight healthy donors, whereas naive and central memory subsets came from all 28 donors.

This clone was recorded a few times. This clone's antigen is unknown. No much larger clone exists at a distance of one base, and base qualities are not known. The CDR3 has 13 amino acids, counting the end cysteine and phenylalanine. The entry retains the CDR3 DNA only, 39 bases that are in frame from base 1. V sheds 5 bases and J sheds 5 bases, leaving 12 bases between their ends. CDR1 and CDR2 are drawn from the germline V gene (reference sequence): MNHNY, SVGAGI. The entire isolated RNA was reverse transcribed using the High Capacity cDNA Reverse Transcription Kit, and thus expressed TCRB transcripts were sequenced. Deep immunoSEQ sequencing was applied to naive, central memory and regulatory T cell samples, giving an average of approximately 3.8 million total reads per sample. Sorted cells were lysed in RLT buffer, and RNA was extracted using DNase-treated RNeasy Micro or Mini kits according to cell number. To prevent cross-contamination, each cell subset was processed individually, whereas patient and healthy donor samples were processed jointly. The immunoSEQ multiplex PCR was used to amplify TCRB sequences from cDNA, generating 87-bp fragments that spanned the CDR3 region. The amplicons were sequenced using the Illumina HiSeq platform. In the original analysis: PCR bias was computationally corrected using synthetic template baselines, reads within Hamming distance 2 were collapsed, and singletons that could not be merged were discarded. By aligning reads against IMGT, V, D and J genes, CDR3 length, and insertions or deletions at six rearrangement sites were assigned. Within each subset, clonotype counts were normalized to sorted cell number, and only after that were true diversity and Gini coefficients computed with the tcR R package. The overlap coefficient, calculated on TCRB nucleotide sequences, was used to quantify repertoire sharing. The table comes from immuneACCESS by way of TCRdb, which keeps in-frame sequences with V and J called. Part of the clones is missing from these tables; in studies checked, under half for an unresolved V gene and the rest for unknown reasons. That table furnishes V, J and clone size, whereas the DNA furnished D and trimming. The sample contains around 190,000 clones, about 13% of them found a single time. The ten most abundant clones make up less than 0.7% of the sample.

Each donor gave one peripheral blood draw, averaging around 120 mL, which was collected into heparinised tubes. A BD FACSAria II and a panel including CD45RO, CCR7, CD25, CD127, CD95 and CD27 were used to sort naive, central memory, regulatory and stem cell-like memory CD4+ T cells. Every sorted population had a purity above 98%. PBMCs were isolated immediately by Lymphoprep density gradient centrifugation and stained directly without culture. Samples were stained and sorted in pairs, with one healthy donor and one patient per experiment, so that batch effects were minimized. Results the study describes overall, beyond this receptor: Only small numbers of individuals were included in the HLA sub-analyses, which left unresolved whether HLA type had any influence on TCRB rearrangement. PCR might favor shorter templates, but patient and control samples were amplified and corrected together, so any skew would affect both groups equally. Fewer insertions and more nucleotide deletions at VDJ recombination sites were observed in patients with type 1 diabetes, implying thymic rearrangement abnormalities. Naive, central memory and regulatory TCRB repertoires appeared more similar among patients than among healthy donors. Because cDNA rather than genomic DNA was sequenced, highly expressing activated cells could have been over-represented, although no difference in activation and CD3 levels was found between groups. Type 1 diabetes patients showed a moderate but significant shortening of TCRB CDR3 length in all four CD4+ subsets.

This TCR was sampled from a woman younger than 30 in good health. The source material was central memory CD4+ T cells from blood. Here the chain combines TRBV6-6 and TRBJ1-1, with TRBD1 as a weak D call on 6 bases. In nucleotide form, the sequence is TGTGCCAGCAGTCACCCGACAGGAACTGAAGCTTTCTTT. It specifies CASSHPTGTEAFF.